The rows below give T cell receptor beta chains drawn from one sample of a study of blood T cell repertoires in COVID-19. The method was immunoSEQ multiplex PCR; TCRdb's version includes in-frame clones alone and lacks a portion of them. The table lists over 90,000 clones, under 90% of them singletons. The sample was peripheral blood. The receptors were gathered from a woman aged 70-85 years with acute or convalescent COVID-19. Both conserved end residues are part of each CDR3. The D gene is left open where the match is weak. Rows may omit the clone size; those that give it use once, few, many or a size class.

cdr3_length clone_size d_call j_call v_call cdr3_nt cdr3_aa
17 NA NA TRBJ1-5 TRBV6-1 TGTGCCAGCAGTGACCACAGGGCTCGGGATAGCAATCAGCCCCAGCATTTT CASSDHRARDSNQPQHF
16 NA TRBD1 TRBJ2-3 TRBV3-1/TRBV3-2 TGTGCCAGCAGCCTCTTGGGGACAGGGGGCACAGATACGCAGTATTTT CASSLLGTGGTDTQYF
15 few TRBD1 TRBJ1-2 TRBV19 TGTGCCAGTAGTAGCCACGGGACAGGGGAGTCTGGCTACACCTTC CASSSHGTGESGYTF
13 NA TRBD1 TRBJ1-2 TRBV29-1 TGCAGCGTTGAATGGCAGGGGGCGGATGGCTACACCTTC CSVEWQGADGYTF
13 NA NA TRBJ1-4 TRBV18 TGTGCCAGCTCACCACCGGTTTCGGGAAAACTGTTTTTT CASSPPVSGKLFF
10 NA NA TRBJ1-2 TRBV6-6 TGTGCCGGGGGGTACTATGGCTACACCTTC CAGGYYGYTF
15 NA TRBD2 TRBJ2-2 TRBV11-2 TGTGCCAGCAGCTCCGCAGCGGGATATACCGGGGAGCTGTTTTTT CASSSAAGYTGELFF
17 NA TRBD2 TRBJ2-5 TRBV5-5 TGTGCCAGCAGTTCGCAGGCCGCCGCAGCGGGAAAAGAGACCCAGTACTTC CASSSQAAAAGKETQYF
18 NA TRBD2 TRBJ2-5 TRBV5-1 TGCGCCAGCAGCTTGGGCAGCGGGAGGGCGTTAGGCCAAGAGACCCAGTACTTC CASSLGSGRALGQETQYF
14 NA TRBD1 TRBJ1-5 TRBV2 TGTGCCAGCAGCGGAGACAGGGGCAATCAGCCCCAGCATTTT CASSGDRGNQPQHF
16 NA TRBD1 TRBJ1-5 TRBV28 TGTGCCAGCAGTTTCCCCCCACGGACAGGGGATCAGCCCCAGCATTTT CASSFPPRTGDQPQHF
14 NA TRBD2 TRBJ2-3 TRBV12-5 TGTGCTAGTGGTAGCGGGGTCGGTTCAGATACGCAGTATTTT CASGSGVGSDTQYF
16 once NA TRBJ1-5 TRBV6-1 TGTGCCAGCAGTGACCTTCTTACAGGGAGAGGTCAGCCCCAGCATTTT CASSDLLTGRGQPQHF
14 NA NA TRBJ2-7 TRBV19 TGTGCCAGTAGTCCCCGGGACTGGGGCTACGAGCAGTACTTC CASSPRDWGYEQYF
14 NA NA TRBJ2-4 TRBV7-2 TGTGCCAGCAGGGAAGAGGCGTCCAAAAACATTCAGTACTTC CASREEASKNIQYF